The rows below give T cell receptor beta chains drawn from one sample of a study of shared clonotypes between healthy human individuals. Clones were sequenced by immunoSEQ multiplex PCR, and TCRdb holds only the in-frame ones, with some missing. This table has roughly 1,000,000 clones, around three quarters appearing once. Sequenced input: memory CD4+ T cells from PBMCs. These receptors came from a man younger than 30 in good health. Some clones in this sample may be carry-over from other donors' samples. CDR3s include the opening cysteine and the closing phenylalanine or tryptophan. The D gene is left open where the match is weak. Not all rows give a size; the values are once, few, many and, for expanded clones, a class.

j_call: TRBJ2-1; v_call: TRBV28; clone_size: NA; d_call: NA; cdr3_aa: CASSVAGARDEQFF; cdr3_nt: TGTGCCAGCAGTGTCGCAGGGGCCCGCGATGAGCAGTTCTTC
j_call: TRBJ1-2; v_call: TRBV20-1; clone_size: NA; d_call: NA; cdr3_aa: CSAKTAGYTF; cdr3_nt: TGCAGTGCGAAGACAGCTGGCTACACCTTC
j_call: TRBJ2-2; v_call: TRBV5-1; clone_size: NA; d_call: TRBD2; cdr3_aa: CASSLVPPGGGHTGELFF; cdr3_nt: TGCGCCAGCAGCTTGGTCCCTCCTGGGGGAGGGCACACCGGGGAGCTGTTTTTT
j_call: TRBJ2-7; v_call: TRBV11-2; clone_size: NA; d_call: TRBD2; cdr3_aa: CASSLAASGSAHRSYEQYF; cdr3_nt: TGTGCCAGCAGCTTAGCGGCTAGCGGGAGTGCGCACCGGTCCTACGAGCAGTACTTC
j_call: TRBJ2-3; v_call: TRBV11-3; clone_size: NA; d_call: TRBD2; cdr3_aa: CASSRLAGAVDTQYF; cdr3_nt: TGTGCCAGCAGCAGACTAGCGGGAGCGGTAGATACGCAGTATTTT
j_call: TRBJ2-7; v_call: TRBV18; clone_size: NA; d_call: NA; cdr3_aa: CASSPEQLYEQYF; cdr3_nt: TGTGCCAGCTCACCGGAACAGCTATACGAGCAGTACTTC
j_call: TRBJ2-7; v_call: TRBV6-5; clone_size: NA; d_call: TRBD1; cdr3_aa: CASRGDRVYEQYF; cdr3_nt: TGTGCCAGCAGAGGGGACAGAGTCTACGAGCAGTACTTC
j_call: TRBJ2-7; v_call: TRBV5-6; clone_size: few; d_call: TRBD2; cdr3_aa: CASSLAGVGEQYF; cdr3_nt: TGTGCCAGCAGCCTAGCGGGAGTGGGCGAGCAGTACTTC
j_call: TRBJ2-5; v_call: TRBV6-1; clone_size: once; d_call: TRBD2; cdr3_aa: CASSEAMGLAGGETQYF; cdr3_nt: TGTGCCAGCAGTGAAGCGATGGGACTAGCGGGAGGAGAGACCCAGTACTTC
j_call: TRBJ2-5; v_call: TRBV7-7; clone_size: once; d_call: NA; cdr3_aa: CASSLLGQTQYF; cdr3_nt: TGTGCCAGCAGCTTGTTAGGACAGACCCAGTACTTC
j_call: TRBJ2-5; v_call: TRBV4-2; clone_size: NA; d_call: TRBD2; cdr3_aa: CASSRGTSGRYTGETQYF; cdr3_nt: TGTGCCAGCAGCCGCGGGACTAGCGGGAGGTACACGGGCGAGACCCAGTACTTC
j_call: TRBJ1-1; v_call: TRBV5-1; clone_size: NA; d_call: NA; cdr3_aa: CASSFRGNRDTEAFF; cdr3_nt: TGCGCCAGCAGCTTTAGGGGGAATCGCGACACTGAAGCTTTCTTT
j_call: TRBJ1-2; v_call: TRBV5-1; clone_size: NA; d_call: NA; cdr3_aa: CASSLPEGGSYGYTF; cdr3_nt: TGCGCCAGCAGCTTGCCCGAGGGGGGGAGCTATGGCTACACCTTC
j_call: TRBJ1-2; v_call: TRBV2; clone_size: NA; d_call: NA; cdr3_aa: CASSLRGVNGYTF; cdr3_nt: TGTGCCAGCAGTCTCCGGGGGGTGAATGGCTACACCTTC
j_call: TRBJ2-3; v_call: TRBV11-1; clone_size: NA; d_call: TRBD1; cdr3_aa: CASSSRGQGDTQYF; cdr3_nt: TGTGCCAGCAGCTCCCGAGGACAGGGAGATACGCAGTATTTT
j_call: TRBJ2-2; v_call: TRBV7-3; clone_size: NA; d_call: TRBD2; cdr3_aa: CASSFSGRGTTGELFF; cdr3_nt: TGTGCCAGCAGCTTTAGCGGGAGGGGTACGACCGGGGAGCTGTTTTTT
j_call: TRBJ1-4; v_call: TRBV7-8; clone_size: NA; d_call: TRBD1; cdr3_aa: CASSLETGGEEKLFF; cdr3_nt: TGTGCCAGCAGCTTAGAGACAGGGGGCGAGGAAAAACTGTTTTTT
j_call: TRBJ2-7; v_call: TRBV27; clone_size: few; d_call: NA; cdr3_aa: CASRRVGSYEQYF; cdr3_nt: TGTGCCAGCAGGCGCGTGGGCTCCTACGAGCAGTACTTC
j_call: TRBJ1-1; v_call: TRBV6-1; clone_size: NA; d_call: NA; cdr3_aa: CASSEAKGVLTEAFF; cdr3_nt: TGTGCCAGCAGTGAAGCAAAGGGAGTCTTGACTGAAGCTTTCTTT
j_call: TRBJ2-2; v_call: TRBV6-6; clone_size: NA; d_call: NA; cdr3_aa: CASSYFTETGELFF; cdr3_nt: TGTGCCAGCAGTTACTTCACAGAAACCGGGGAGCTGTTTTTT
j_call: TRBJ2-7; v_call: TRBV5-1; clone_size: NA; d_call: NA; cdr3_aa: CASSLESGSYEQYF; cdr3_nt: TGCGCCAGCAGCTTGGAGTCGGGTAGCTACGAGCAGTACTTC
j_call: TRBJ1-4; v_call: TRBV6-6; clone_size: NA; d_call: NA; cdr3_aa: CASSYSRGENEKLFF; cdr3_nt: TGTGCCAGCAGTTACTCGAGAGGGGAAAATGAAAAACTGTTTTTT